A single sample is the source of the 22 T cell receptor beta chains below, sequenced in a study of blood T cell repertoires in COVID-19. The method was immunoSEQ multiplex PCR; TCRdb's version includes in-frame clones alone and lacks a portion of them. The sample has around 210,000 clones; 84% are singletons. Sequencing used peripheral blood. These receptors were collected from a woman of 80 years or more with COVID-19, enrolled during active disease.

In its sample, this clone was seen once. In DNA, the CDR3 is TGTGCCAGCAGCCAAGCCCAGGGGCAGCCCCAGCATTTT. This encodes CASSQAQGQPQHF. This sequence joins TRBV3-1 (or the pseudogene TRBV3-2) and TRBJ1-5, with a weak D call TRBD1 (6 bases). V was trimmed by 1 base and J by 7 bases, leaving 8 bases between them. Germline assignment: CDR1 LGHDT and CDR2 YNNKEL (reference sequence). The CDR3 length is 13 residues.

This clone was picked up one time. The chain joins TRBV9 to TRBJ1-4, with D possibly matching TRBD1 (6 bases). Trimming left V 0 bases short and J 8 bases short, with 11 bases between. CDR3 length: 14 residues. The germline CDR1 and CDR2 sequences are SGDLS and YYNGEE. CDR3 DNA sequence: TGTGCCAGCAGCGTAGGAGGGGGAGGGGAAAAACTGTTTTTT. This encodes CASSVGGGGEKLFF.

This clone showed up just once. This sequence joins TRBV3-1 (or the pseudogene TRBV3-2) and TRBJ2-5; 7 positions agree with TRBD2. Germline assignment: CDR1 LGHDT and CDR2 YNNKEL (reference sequence). The junction had 7 bases not matched to a gene; V was cut back by 1 base and J by 5 bases. The CDR3 sequence is 15 residues long. This CDR3 is CASSQGFGGRETQYF. In nucleotides, the CDR3 is TGTGCCAGCAGCCAAGGTTTCGGGGGGAGGGAGACCCAGTACTTC.

This clone turned up a few times. The rearrangement joins TRBV5-6 to TRBJ1-2, with 10 bases matching TRBD1. Germline CDR1 is SGHDT and CDR2 is YYEEEE. The V gene end was trimmed by 2 bases and the J gene end by 3 bases; junction bases not matched to a gene: 4. This CDR3 region has 15 residues. Written as DNA, the CDR3 is TGTGCCAGCAGCTTCCCCGGGACAGGGGACTATGGCTACACCTTC. Protein: CASSFPGTGDYGYTF.

The chain recombines TRBV7-8 with TRBJ2-5, with TRBD2 identical over 8 bases. The CDR3 is made up of 15 amino acids. Germline-derived CDR1 and CDR2 are SGHVS and FQNEAQ. Trimming took 5 bases from V and 7 from J; bases not matched to a gene: 12. The CDR3 spells CASSHSGALPGTQYF. Written as DNA, the CDR3 is TGTGCCAGCAGCCATAGCGGGGCCCTGCCCGGGACCCAGTACTTC.

The V call is TRBV10-3, the J call TRBJ1-2; weak D call: TRBD1 (5 bases). V gave up 11 bases and J gave up 6 bases, with 25 bases separating them. The germline CDR1 and CDR2 sequences are ENHRY and SYGVKD. This CDR3 comprises 15 residues. CDR3 amino acids: CAAGGEGRDQDGYTF. CDR3 in DNA: TGTGCCGCCGGGGGAGAGGGCCGGGATCAAGATGGCTACACCTTC.

The J gene is TRBJ1-1, the V gene TRBV3-1 (or the pseudogene TRBV3-2), with a weak D call TRBD1 (5 bases). The CDR3 consists of 12 residues. V was clipped by 6 bases and J by 8 bases, with 13 bases between them. CDR1 is LGHDT and CDR2 is YNNKEL in the germline V gene (reference sequence). The CDR3 region is CASRLSEGEAFF. The CDR3 coding sequence is TGTGCCAGCAGGCTCTCGGAGGGGGAAGCTTTCTTT.

The CDR3 reads CASSQDLVLRSYNEQFF. CDR3 DNA: TGTGCCAGCAGCCAAGATTTGGTTTTGCGCTCCTACAATGAGCAGTTCTTC. The gene calls are TRBV3-1 (or the pseudogene TRBV3-2) and TRBJ2-1; D is ambiguous. Trimming took off 0 bases at V and 0 bases at J, with 12 bases between the two ends. Germline-derived CDR1 and CDR2 are LGHDT and YNNKEL (reference sequence). The CDR3 runs to 17 residues.

The rearrangement links TRBV9 to TRBJ1-4; 8 nucleotides align to TRBD1. CDR1 and CDR2 (germline): SGDLS, YYNGEE. The CDR3 sequence is 15 residues long. The V gene end was trimmed by 4 bases and the J gene end by 4 bases; junction bases not matched to a gene: 6. Written as DNA, the CDR3 is TGTGCCAGCAGCAAATCCAGGGGGCTTAATGAAAAACTGTTTTTT. Amino acid sequence: CASSKSRGLNEKLFF. Based on the CDR3 plus reference TRBV9 and TRBJ1-4, the full variable domain is DSGVTQTPKHLITATGQRVTLRCSPRSGDLSVYWYQQSLDQGLQFLIQYYNGEERAKGNILERFSAQQFPDLHSELNLSSLELGDSALYFCASSKSRGLNEKLFFGSGTQLSVL.

The gene calls are TRBV12-5 and TRBJ2-1, with a possible D match to TRBD1 (5 bases). Trimming removed 2 bases at V and 0 bases at J, with 11 bases between. This CDR3 comprises 16 residues. Germline V gives CDR1 LGHNT, CDR2 FRNRAP. The CDR3 coding sequence is TGTGCTAGTGGTTTGCCCCTAGGGGTCTCCTACAATGAGCAGTTCTTC. This gives the protein CASGLPLGVSYNEQFF. The full variable domain, completed using reference TRBV12-5 and TRBJ2-1, is DARVTQTPRHKVTEMGQEVTMRCQPILGHNTVFWYRQTMMQGLELLAYFRNRAPLDDSGMPKDRFSAEMPDATLATLKIQPSEPRDSAVYFCASGLPLGVSYNEQFFGPGTRLTVL.

This clone was found once. The chain joins TRBV3-1 (or the pseudogene TRBV3-2) to TRBJ2-3; 8 bases line up with TRBD2. The CDR3 has 17 amino acids. V gave up 8 bases and J gave up 6 bases; unmatched junction bases: 19. CDR1 is LGHDT, CDR2 YNNKEL, per germline (reference sequence). CDR3 coding DNA: TGTGCCAGCCGCCCGGGACTAGGAAACCCGGGGGGGGATACGCAGTATTTT. This translates into CASRPGLGNPGGDTQYF.

This chain uses TRBV19 with TRBJ2-5; 15 bases match TRBD2. This CDR3 spans 17 amino acids. Germline CDR1 reads LNHDA; CDR2 reads SQIVND (reference sequence). Trimming took 6 bases from V and 5 from J; bases not matched to a gene: 10. The CDR3 DNA reads as TGTGCCAGTAGAGTACGAGAGGGACTAGCGGGGGGCGAGACCCAGTACTTC. Protein product: CASRVREGLAGGETQYF.

V is TRBV11-1 and J is TRBJ1-1, with 9 nucleotides matching TRBD1. The CDR3 contains 13 residues. In germline, CDR1 is SGHAT, CDR2 FQDESV (reference sequence). With 5 bases clipped from V and 11 bases from J, the junction kept 9 bases outside the gene matches. CDR3 nucleotide sequence: TGTGCCAGCAGCATTTCCGGGACAGGGATGGCTTTCTTT. It translates to CASSISGTGMAFF.

The V call is TRBV7-9, the J call TRBJ2-1, with a possible D match to TRBD2 (6 bases). V lost 6 bases and J lost 8, with 14 bases in between. Germline loops: CDR1 SEHNR, CDR2 FQNEAQ (reference sequence). The CDR3 runs 13 residues. CDR3: CASRPEAGHEQFF. CDR3 in DNA: TGTGCCAGCAGACCTGAGGCGGGGCATGAGCAGTTCTTC.

The chain joins TRBV13 to TRBJ1-2; a possible D gene is TRBD1 (6 bases). V was trimmed by 4 bases and J by 2 bases, leaving 8 bases between them. CDR3 length equals 13 residues. Germline V lookup: CDR1 PRHDT, CDR2 FYEKMQ (reference sequence). This CDR3 reads CASSSQGNYGYTF. CDR3 nucleotides: TGTGCCAGCAGCTCACAGGGCAACTATGGCTACACCTTC.

Here the CDR3 DNA reads TGCGCCAGCAGCTTGGTGGGGCTCAACTCTGGAAACACCATATATTTT. Translated, it gives CASSLVGLNSGNTIYF. The chain joins TRBV4-1 to TRBJ1-3; a possible D gene is TRBD1 (5 bases). Trimming cost V 5 bases and J 0 bases, with 14 bases left between them. There are 16 residues in the CDR3. CDR1 MGHRA and CDR2 YSYEKL come from the germline V gene.

This clone has a handful of counts. Germline and junction disagree at one end, which may indicate a read error. The CDR3 loop is CASSIGQGSLGKNF. The DNA of the CDR3 is TGTGCCAGCAGCATTGGACAGGGGTCGTTGGGAAAGAATTTT. The V call is TRBV5-5, the J call TRBJ2-3, with 9 bases fitting TRBD1. Germline values: CDR1 SGHKS, CDR2 YYEKEE (reference sequence). There are 14 residues in the CDR3.

The V gene is TRBV20-1, the J gene TRBJ2-1; D gene uncertain. The CDR3 sequence is 10 residues long. In germline, CDR1 is DFQATT, CDR2 SNEGSKA (reference sequence). The germline V and J ends were trimmed by 6 bases and 7 bases, with 7 bases remaining between them. The CDR3 sequence is CSANRNEQFF. In DNA form, the CDR3 reads TGCAGTGCAAATAGAAATGAGCAGTTCTTC.

The chain recombines TRBV2 with TRBJ2-4, with D possibly TRBD2 on 5 matching bases. V was cut by 11 bases and J by 0 bases, with 11 bases left in between. The CDR3 covers 13 residues. Germline V gene sequence: CDR1 SNHLY, CDR2 FYNNEI. CDR3 nucleotides: TGTGCCGGACGGGGAGTAGCCAAAAACATTCAGTACTTC. It is translated as CAGRGVAKNIQYF.

The genes are TRBV19 and TRBJ1-3, with 7 nucleotides matching TRBD1. Germline CDR1 reads LNHDA; CDR2 reads SQIVND (reference sequence). There are 17 residues in the CDR3. Losses at the gene ends were 3 bases for V and 1 base for J; bases not matched to a gene: 9. CDR3 sequence: CASSIGDSLRSGNTIYF. DNA for the CDR3: TGTGCCAGTAGTATCGGGGACAGTCTGAGGTCTGGAAACACCATATATTTT. The whole variable domain, filled in from reference TRBV19 and TRBJ1-3, reads DGGITQSPKYLFRKEGQNVTLSCEQNLNHDAMYWYRQDPGQGLRLIYYSQIVNDFQKGDIAEGYSVSREKKESFPLTVTSAQKNPTAFYLCASSIGDSLRSGNTIYFGEGSWLTVV.

V gene TRBV3-1 (or the pseudogene TRBV3-2) combines with J gene TRBJ1-2, with 8 positions matching TRBD1. This CDR3 comprises 15 residues. Germline-derived CDR1 and CDR2 are LGHDT and YNNKEL (reference sequence). The trim removed 1 base at V and 5 bases at J, leaving 6 bases unmatched. The CDR3 DNA reads TGTGCCAGCAGCCAAGTCCCAGGGGGCGGGTATGGCTACACCTTC. The encoded protein is CASSQVPGGGYGYTF.

V is TRBV5-5 and J is TRBJ2-7; a possible D gene is TRBD1 (5 bases). The length of the CDR3 is 15 residues. V was clipped by 6 bases and J by 7 bases, with 23 bases between them. The V gene's germline CDR1 is SGHKS and CDR2 YYEKEE (reference sequence). CDR3 region: CASTLRWGSLLEQYF. CDR3 nucleotides: TGTGCCAGCACCCTCCGGTGGGGCAGCCTCCTAGAGCAGTACTTC.